This TCR beta chain was obtained from a study of cytomegalovirus exposure and HLA in healthy donors (dated by TCRdb to 2017 to 2019). With respect to the entire study: An earlier analysis of some 620 of the donors reported 276 Gb of sequence data and 95 million to 140 million unique TCR beta sequences obtained from about 200 million T cells. An early release covering roughly 640 HLA-typed donors comprised 300 to 350 gigabases of sequencing data and approximately 85 million unique TCR sequences. Of the 398 genotyped donors, 80% to 90% were placed in the genetic ancestry cluster associated with self-reported Caucasian donors. The aim of the study was to test whether cataloging public T cell receptors could identify signatures of past pathogen exposure. The study used immunosequencing to profile the T cell repertoires of several hundred subjects and linked those repertoires to cytomegalovirus serostatus. A separate validation cohort of some 130 different subjects was used in addition to the 666-subject first cohort. High-throughput TCR immunosequencing, statistical association of individual TCRs with disease status, and machine learning were combined to predict cytomegalovirus infection status. In a later analysis, previously published TCR beta repertoires from more than 500 donors were re-analyzed and high-resolution HLA genotyping was added so that TCR occurrence patterns could be studied. Rather than using new phenotypic data, the later analysis identified candidate immune exposures from TCR beta sequences and from how often those sequences occurred across donors. An earlier analysis of about 600 of the donors used high-throughput TCR beta sequencing to judge whether each TCR beta V gene segment behaved as functional or pseudogenic. Donor age, sex, ethnicity and CMV serostatus were collected together with the repertoire data. A later genetic analysis took genome-wide SNP genotypes for about 55% of the roughly 700 donors and used that subset as a discovery cohort. All discovery cohort repertoires had been generated on a single sequencing platform. HLA typing included class I and class II loci at four-digit resolution. Typing coverage varied by locus: roughly 620-640 donors for A, B, C, DRB1 and DQB1; 522 for DQA1; 600 to 610 for DPA1; about 450 for DPB1. Because of strong linkage in the cohort, five DR-DQ haplotypes were treated as single units for association and clustering. On average, roughly 200,000 unique TCR beta nucleotide sequences were sequenced per donor among about 400 genotyped donors of the cohort, with roughly 19% of those sequences being non-productive.

Findings and caveats that apply to the study as a whole: Most TCR sequences were observed very rarely across donors, whereas some public TCRs were present in many individuals. This cohort had only TCR beta chains sequenced, and the lack of alpha or paired-chain data limited which features could be detected. Some IMGT-functional V segments, including TRBV6-2 and TRBV6-3, could not be told apart with the 87-base-pair reads, so those segments were excluded. Because some donors lacked HLA typing at each locus, the association tests relied only on the typed subset. In a later genetic analysis, fewer N-insertions in productive TCRs were reported among donors in an Asian-associated ancestry cluster than the 666-donor mean. Sequencing depth was assumed to be roughly uniform across donors in the presence/absence analyses, though that assumption may not hold. In vitro tests confirmed that three of the cytomegalovirus-associated TCR beta chains recognize cytomegalovirus antigens. According to a later analysis, parvovirus B19, influenza, CMV and Epstein-Barr virus appeared linked to several top co-occurrence clusters. Strong co-occurrence of HLA alleles, especially DR and DQ, made assigning TCR associations to individual alleles difficult. A cluster of highly shared sequence variants was judged likely to represent a technical artifact of the sequencing pipeline. Over 15 rarely observed V segments, including chromosome 9 orphons, were excluded from the earlier analysis of 550 to 700 of the donors because counts were too low. The only immune exposure information available for the cohort was CMV serostatus. The authors suggested that the approach could potentially be extended to other disease states and immunological phenotypes. An association between a missense DCLRE1C variant and V-gene and J-gene trimming of TCR beta chains was found in a later genetic analysis and replicated in an independent cohort. A later analysis found that HLA-associated TCR beta chains were more clonally expanded and had lower generation probabilities than equally common non-associated chains. In the study, around 160 TCR beta chains were listed as associated with cytomegalovirus. In a later analysis, 15,000 to 20,000 TCR beta sequences were associated with specific HLA alleles at a false discovery rate of 0.05. The classifier was reported to diagnose cytomegalovirus status with high specificity and sensitivity in both the original and validation cohorts. In a later analysis, most CMV-associated TCR beta chains were found to appear HLA-restricted, with HLA associations seemingly driven largely by CMV exposure. Linkage disequilibrium might explain the correlated functional status among segregating V segments, but an unknown experimental factor could not be excluded. A later analysis found that TCR association rates varied across HLA loci, with DRB1 alleles showing the most associated TCRs and HLA-C alleles the fewest. A further reported finding was that TCR beta sequences accurately predicted the HLA-A and HLA-B alleles for most subjects in the first cohort. In an earlier analysis of more than 450 of the donors, most TCR beta V segments were observed in productive rearrangements about 90% or about 30% of the time, broadly matching IMGT annotations.

The cohort was made up of several hundred healthy bone marrow donors. Cohort members were all nominally healthy when sampled, although unrecorded immune exposures were likely present. The donor tested CMV seronegative, placing the donor among the approximately 400 seronegative members of the cohort. Every donor gave a peripheral blood sample, and the peripheral blood mononuclear cells from that sample were used for TCR beta sequencing. The Qiagen DNeasy Blood Extraction Kit was used to extract genomic DNA from the blood cell samples. On this clone itself: The antigen this receptor binds is unknown. Qualities for individual bases were not recorded, and no much larger clone is one base off.

Reading from cysteine to phenylalanine, the CDR3 counts 17 amino acids. Solely the CDR3 DNA is kept, with 51 bases framed from the first base. The V end loses 0 bases and the J end loses 4 bases, and a stretch of 16 bases separates them. From a lookup of the germline V gene, CDR1 and CDR2 are SGHTS and YDEGEE. The receptor library was made with the immunoSEQ multiplex PCR assay. For the multiplex PCR, a mixture combining 60 forward primers for TCR Vbeta segments and 13 reverse primers for TCR Jbeta segments was used. Amplification of the CDR3 region of rearranged TCR beta genes was performed with a multiplex PCR assay on genomic DNA. The amplified TCR beta libraries were sequenced on the Illumina HiSeq System as 87-base-pair reads. The paper's processing steps were these. In a later analysis, tens of millions of unique TCR beta chains were counted across the roughly 610 repertoires, and some 10 million of these chains were shared by at least two donors. Raw reads were error-corrected and collapsed into unique sequences with a nearest-neighbor algorithm that merged closely related sequences to remove PCR and sequencing errors. Alignment of CDR3 sequences to IMGT reference sequences was used to assign V, D and J gene segments. For a sequence to be retained, a match of at least six nucleotides to both a V gene segment and a J gene segment was required. A rearrangement counted as productive if the CDR3 had no stop codons and remained in frame with V and J, and every other rearrangement counted as non-productive. CDR3 was defined according to IMGT convention as the region running from the second conserved V-encoded cysteine to the conserved J-encoded phenylalanine. Sequences without an unambiguous match to a single V gene segment were excluded from the earlier analysis of about 630 of the donors. An earlier analysis of a few hundred of the donors classified V segments as functional when productive rearrangements were above 56.7% and as segregating when the standard deviation between donors was above 5%. A statistical classification framework was built for diagnosing cytomegalovirus status from the catalog of TCR beta chain sequences. In a later analysis, V and J genes were assigned by comparing TCR nucleotide sequences against IMGT/GENE-DB human TR gene sequences. In a later analysis, CDR3 sequences and most-parsimonious VDJ recombination scenarios were assigned using the TCRdist pipeline. In a later analysis, each TCR beta chain was defined by its CDR3 amino acid sequence together with its V-gene family, and reads without a unique V-gene family were excluded. As a way to deal with suspected cross-contamination and a sequencing artifact, a later analysis dropped 592 nucleotide sequences that were highly shared and had low generation probability. In a later analysis, a clonal expansion index was calculated for each public chain from normalized within-repertoire ranks of inferred template counts. A later analysis computed generation probabilities with a VDJ recombination model fitted to out-of-frame rearrangements, and checked the results against IGoR. A later analysis scored TCR-TCR, TCR-HLA and TCR-CMV co-occurrence with hypergeometric tests, applying a repertoire-size bias correction to TCR pairs. In a later analysis, false discovery rates were estimated by permuting HLA or CMV assignments 20 times. In a later analysis, co-occurring TCRs were grouped using DBSCAN, with TCRdist sequence similarity added in when clustering inside HLA-allele-positive subsets. Co-occurrence clustering excluded repertoires with fewer than 30,000 or more than 120,000 public chains, plus five with anomalous nucleotide sharing. Held by TCRdb, this immuneACCESS table contains in-frame sequences only and omits some clones. Under half of the omission traces to an unresolved V gene where checked; the cause of the rest is unknown. V and J calls and clone size follow that table, whereas D and trimming were derived from the DNA. The table for this sample lists 110,000 to 150,000 clones; 72% of them were counted only once. The ten top clones hold over 2% of the sample.

This chain is built from TRBV5-8 and TRBJ2-2; a tentative D match to TRBD1 spans 5 bases. The sample taken for sequencing was PBMCs. The clonotype comes from a man between 35 and 55 years old in good health and CMV-seronegative. The CDR3 corresponds to CASSLGSQGLFTGELFF. Read as DNA, the sequence is TGTGCCAGCAGCTTGGGAAGCCAGGGCCTATTCACCGGGGAGCTGTTTTTT.